These 20 T cell receptor beta chains originate from one sample sequenced in a study of blood T cell repertoires in COVID-19. Libraries were prepared by immunoSEQ multiplex PCR; TCRdb keeps only in-frame clonotypes and omits some of them. The sample carries a few hundred thousand clones, more than 70% recorded once. The source material was peripheral blood. These receptor sequences come from a woman in her 50s with acute or convalescent COVID-19.

This clone was counted between two and nine times. The chain employs TRBV14 and TRBJ2-7; 10 bases line up with TRBD1. Trimming removed 1 base from V and 2 bases from J; junction bases left unmatched: 11. The CDR3 covers 18 residues. Germline V lookup: CDR1 SGHDN, CDR2 FVKESK. CDR3 protein: CASSQGRSGQGWTYEQYF. CDR3 sequence (DNA): TGTGCCAGCAGCCAAGGTCGGTCGGGACAGGGGTGGACCTACGAGCAGTACTTC. Complete variable domain (other parts from reference TRBV14 and TRBJ2-7): EAGVTQFPSHSVIEKGQTVTLRCDPISGHDNLYWYRRVMGKEIKFLLHFVKESKQDESGMPNNRFLAERTGGTYSTLKVQPAELEDSGVYFCASSQGRSGQGWTYEQYFGPGTRLTVT.

This chain links TRBV2 with TRBJ2-1; a possible D gene is TRBD2 (7 bases). The germline V gene encodes CDR1 SNHLY and CDR2 FYNNEI. The ends were cut back, 2 bases at V and 7 bases at J, with 18 bases in the middle. The CDR3 runs 16 residues. CDR3 DNA sequence: TGTGCCAGCAGTGAACAAGGGGGGGGCCTTAGTAATGAGCAGTTCTTC. It yields the protein CASSEQGGGLSNEQFF.

This clone appeared a few times. The J gene is TRBJ2-1, the V gene TRBV19, with D perhaps TRBD1 (6 bases). V shed 8 bases and J shed 0 bases, with 17 bases lying between them. The CDR3 spans 16 residues. Per germline, CDR1 LNHDA and CDR2 SQIVND (reference sequence). The CDR3 DNA sequence: TGTGCCAGTCAAGTGGGGGCGGCGAGCTCCTACAATGAGCAGTTCTTC. Translating gives CASQVGAASSYNEQFF.

The V and J genes are TRBV4-2 and TRBJ1-1; D not resolved. Germline-derived CDR1 and CDR2 are LGHNA and YNFKEQ. The CDR3 runs 15 residues. V was shortened by 4 bases and J by 0 bases, with 12 bases between the two germline ends. For the CDR3, the DNA is TGTGCCAGCAGCCGGGAGGGCAGCTTGAACACTGAAGCTTTCTTT. This translates into CASSREGSLNTEAFF.

V is TRBV19 and J is TRBJ2-3, with D possibly TRBD1 on 6 matching bases. The germline gives CDR1 LNHDA, CDR2 SQIVND (reference sequence). CDR3 size: 16 residues. With 5 bases removed from V and 2 bases from J, the gap between germline ends came to 17 bases. The CDR3 DNA reads as TGTGCCAGTAGTGGCACAGGGCACCCGTCCACAGATACGCAGTATTTT. Encoded protein: CASSGTGHPSTDTQYF.

This chain connects TRBV29-1 to TRBJ1-2; TRBD1 matches 11 bases. Unmatched junction bases numbered 10, after V lost 5 bases and J lost 8 bases. CDR1 is SQVTM and CDR2 is ANQGSEA in the germline V gene. This CDR3 is 14 amino acids long. The CDR3 loop reads CSVLYFGTGGGYTF. CDR3 nucleotides: TGCAGCGTTCTTTACTTCGGGACAGGGGGAGGCTACACCTTC.

The gene calls are TRBV27 and TRBJ2-1; 7 nucleotides align to TRBD2. With 5 bases clipped from V and 6 bases from J, the junction kept 10 bases outside the gene matches. Germline assignment: CDR1 MNHEY and CDR2 SMNVEV (reference sequence). CDR3 size: 15 residues. The CDR3, as DNA: TGTGCCAGCAGTCCACTCCGGGACTACTTCAATGAGCAGTTCTTC. Its translation is CASSPLRDYFNEQFF.

The chain is built from TRBV4-3 and TRBJ2-1, with 8 bases aligning to TRBD1. The CDR3 is 18 amino acids. V lost 0 bases, J lost 8 bases, and 15 bases stayed unmatched. Germline V gene sequence: CDR1 LGHNA, CDR2 YSLEER. The CDR3 DNA sequence: TGCGCCAGCAGCCAAGATTTGTCGGCAGGGGGCGGAAGGGATGAGCAGTTCTTC. As protein: CASSQDLSAGGGRDEQFF.

The chain has TRBV19 and TRBJ2-3, with TRBD1 matching over 8 bases. Germline V CDR1 and CDR2: LNHDA, SQIVND (reference sequence). This CDR3 spans 15 amino acids. V shed 2 bases, J shed 5 bases, and the junction held 6 bases outside the gene matches. This chain's CDR3 is CASSIQGAAVDTQYF. In nucleotides, the CDR3 is TGTGCCAGTAGTATACAGGGGGCGGCGGTAGATACGCAGTATTTT. Variable domain in full (rest from reference TRBV19 and TRBJ2-3): DGGITQSPKYLFRKEGQNVTLSCEQNLNHDAMYWYRQDPGQGLRLIYYSQIVNDFQKGDIAEGYSVSREKKESFPLTVTSAQKNPTAFYLCASSIQGAAVDTQYFGPGTRLTVL.

The chain carries TRBV2 and TRBJ1-2; TRBD1 matches at 8 bases. Germline V CDR1 and CDR2: SNHLY, FYNNEI. V dropped 6 bases and J dropped 2; count of bases not matched to a gene: 2. The CDR3 consists of 13 residues. The CDR3 reads CASRDRANYGYTF. In nucleotides, the CDR3 is TGTGCCAGCAGGGACAGGGCCAACTATGGCTACACCTTC.

The chain combines TRBV19 with TRBJ1-1; 7 bases map to TRBD1. The V gene's germline CDR1 is LNHDA and CDR2 SQIVND (reference sequence). The CDR3 has 12 amino acids. J was trimmed by 6 bases and V by 5 bases; bases with no gene match: 3. The CDR3: CASSGTVSEAFF. CDR3 coding DNA: TGTGCCAGTAGTGGGACAGTTTCTGAAGCTTTCTTT.

With respect to this clone: Additional DNA sequences in this sample encode the identical CDR3. The rearrangement links TRBV18 to TRBJ1-5; D is possibly TRBD1 (6 bases). V lost 6 bases to trimming and J lost 3 bases, with 12 bases between them. This CDR3 has 14 residues. Germline CDR1 KGHSH, CDR2 LQKENI. Written as DNA, the CDR3 is TGTGCCAGCTCGCCGACAGGTTTCAATCAGCCCCAGCATTTT. Amino acid sequence: CASSPTGFNQPQHF.

The V gene is TRBV18, the J gene TRBJ1-1; the D gene is possibly TRBD1 (5 bases). CDR1 is KGHSH and CDR2 is LQKENI in the germline V gene. Trimming removed 3 bases at V and 2 bases at J, with 13 bases between. CDR3 size: 15 residues. This chain's CDR3 is CASSPTGEFNTEAFF. The CDR3 DNA follows: TGTGCCAGCTCACCGACGGGGGAGTTTAACACTGAAGCTTTCTTT.

The J gene is TRBJ1-2, the V gene TRBV5-4, with unresolved D. CDR3 size: 14 residues. The V and J ends lost 2 bases and 3 bases respectively, with 11 bases between them. The germline V gene has CDR1 SGHNT and CDR2 YYREEE (reference sequence). The CDR3 loop reads CASSFGHADYGYTF. In DNA, the CDR3 is TGTGCCAGCAGCTTTGGTCACGCAGACTATGGCTACACCTTC.

This clone was seen more than once but under ten times. This chain uses TRBV10-1 with TRBJ1-1; TRBD1 agrees at 7 bases. J gave up 1 base and V 3 bases, and 11 bases lay outside the gene matches. This CDR3 contains 17 residues. CDR1 is WNHNN and CDR2 is SYGVQD in the germline V gene (reference sequence). The CDR3: CASSENETGKRNTEAFF. Written as DNA, the CDR3 is TGCGCCAGCAGTGAAAACGAGACAGGGAAAAGGAACACTGAAGCTTTCTTT.

The V call is TRBV5-1, the J call TRBJ2-7; D ambiguous. V was pared by 4 bases and J by 1 base, with 9 bases between. From germline, CDR1 is SGHRS and CDR2 YFSETQ. This CDR3 spans 13 amino acids. CDR3 DNA sequence: TGCGCCAGCAGCCCAGACATTTCCTACGAGCAGTACTTC. Protein: CASSPDISYEQYF.

The DNA of the CDR3 is TGTGCCAGCAGTGAGGGGCAGGGGAACTATGGCTACACCTTC. It yields the protein CASSEGQGNYGYTF. The chain is built from TRBV25-1 and TRBJ1-2, with TRBD1 as a possible D gene (6 bases). The CDR3 has 14 amino acids. Germline-derived CDR1 and CDR2 are MGHDK and SYGVNS. Trimming took off 3 bases at V and 2 bases at J, with 10 bases between the two ends.

This sequence joins TRBV2 and TRBJ2-3, with D possibly TRBD2 on 6 matching bases. V gave up 5 bases and J gave up 4 bases, with 16 bases separating them. From germline, CDR1 is SNHLY and CDR2 FYNNEI. This CDR3 is 15 amino acids long. CDR3 loop: CASSLLTPGADTQYF. In nucleotides, the CDR3 is TGTGCCAGCAGTCTCCTCACTCCGGGGGCAGATACGCAGTATTTT. Together with reference TRBV2 and TRBJ2-3, the CDR3 gives the full variable domain: EPEVTQTPSHQVTQMGQEVILRCVPISNHLYFYWYRQILGQKVEFLVSFYNNEISEKSEIFDDQFSVERPDGSNFTLKIRSTKLEDSAMYFCASSLLTPGADTQYFGPGTRLTVL.

The chain has TRBV24-1 and TRBJ2-7; TRBD2 agrees at 8 bases. V gave up 2 bases and J gave up 0 bases; unmatched junction bases: 5. There are 16 residues in the CDR3. Germline assignment: CDR1 KGHDR and CDR2 SFDVKD. The DNA for the CDR3 is TGTGCCACCAGTGATTGCTGCGGGGGGATCTCCTACGAGCAGTACGTC. Protein sequence: CATSDCCGGISYEQYV.

The J gene is TRBJ2-7, the V gene TRBV10-3; possible D gene TRBD2, 5 bases. Germline CDR1 reads ENHRY; CDR2 reads SYGVKD. The V end lost 0 bases, the J end lost 6 bases, and 12 bases lay between the germline ends. The CDR3 totals 14 residues. CDR3: CAISESTPGVEQYF. The CDR3 DNA reads TGTGCCATCAGTGAGTCGACTCCCGGGGTCGAGCAGTACTTC.